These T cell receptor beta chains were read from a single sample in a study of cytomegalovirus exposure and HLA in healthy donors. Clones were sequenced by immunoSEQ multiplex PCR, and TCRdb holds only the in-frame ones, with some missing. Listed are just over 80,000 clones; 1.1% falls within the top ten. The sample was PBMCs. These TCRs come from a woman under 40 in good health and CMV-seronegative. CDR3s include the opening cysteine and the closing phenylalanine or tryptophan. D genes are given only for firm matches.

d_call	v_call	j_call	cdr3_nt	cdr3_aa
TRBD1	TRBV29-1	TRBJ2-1	TGCAGCGTTGATTATGGGACAGGTCTCACCTACAATGAGCAGTTCTTC	CSVDYGTGLTYNEQFF
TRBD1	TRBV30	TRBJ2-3	TGTGCCGGGAGTGTCGGGACAGGGGTGACAGATACGCAGTATTTT	CAGSVGTGVTDTQYF
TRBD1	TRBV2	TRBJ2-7	TGTGCCAGCAGTGAAGAGGGGACAGGGATCGGCGAGCAGTACTTC	CASSEEGTGIGEQYF
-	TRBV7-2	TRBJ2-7	TGTGCCAGCAGCTTATTCGCTAGCGACTACGAGCAGTACTTC	CASSLFASDYEQYF
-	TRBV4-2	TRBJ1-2	TGTGCCAGCAGCCAAGATCTTAGTCTGGGGGCAGCGGGGAGCTATGGCTACACCTTC	CASSQDLSLGAAGSYGYTF
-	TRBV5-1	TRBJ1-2	TGCGCCAGCAGGGGCAGCCGTGCGAACTATGGCTACACCTTC	CASRGSRANYGYTF
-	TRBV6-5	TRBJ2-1	TGTGCCAGCAAGCGGGGGACAGCATACAATGAGCAGTTCTTC	CASKRGTAYNEQFF
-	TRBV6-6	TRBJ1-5	TGTGCCAGCAGCCCCACTGGGCGGGGAAGGACCCAGCATTTT	CASSPTGRGRTQHF
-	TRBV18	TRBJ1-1	TGTGCCAGCTCACGACAGGAGACTGAAGCTTTCTTT	CASSRQETEAFF
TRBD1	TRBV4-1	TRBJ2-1	TGCGCCAGCAGCCATACCGGGACAGGGTCTTACAATGAGCAGTTCTTC	CASSHTGTGSYNEQFF
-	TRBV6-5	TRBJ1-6	TGTGCCAGCAGTTCCATCGAACAGCTTGGGGGGTCACCCCTCCACTTT	CASSSIEQLGGSPLHF
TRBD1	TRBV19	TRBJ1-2	TGTGCCAGTAGGCCCCAGGGGGCGACCTATGGTTACACCTTC	CASRPQGATYGYTF
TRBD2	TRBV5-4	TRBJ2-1	TGTGCCAGCAGCAGGACTAGCGGGAGGGACAATGAGCAGTTCTTC	CASSRTSGRDNEQFF